The sequence of this T cell receptor (beta chain) was determined in a study of Graves' ophthalmopathy and Graves' hyperthyroidism. On the study more broadly: Specimen type is peripheral blood, obtained at initial diagnosis before any treatment.

Overall study findings and caveats: Built on 13 signatures, a model told ophthalmopathy apart from stable hyperthyroidism with approximately 85% sensitivity and 75% to 82% specificity. Ophthalmopathy progression was predicted by the model at less than 71% sensitivity and about 74% specificity.

As concerns this clonotype: The antigen remains unidentified.

Ophthalmopathy-affected donors exhibited moderate-to-severe activity, CAS ≥3, NOSPECS ≥4, and duration under 3 months. Amplified material comprised TCR beta CDR3 regions derived from RNA transcripts. In the first round, RT-PCR was carried out with HTBI primers, and a multiplex PCR formed the second round. Each CDR3 protein is one row after TCRdb ran MiXCR on the multiplex PCR reads. The table lists roughly 50,000 distinct CDR3 sequences, approximately 45% of them singletons, with 4.7% in the top ten. The sequence was obtained from an adult woman with Graves' ophthalmopathy. The material sequenced was peripheral blood.

CDR3 sequence: CASSVGTPFYNEQFF. In DNA form, the CDR3 reads TGTGCCAGCAGTGTTGGGACCCCCTTCTACAATGAGCAGTTCTTC. V gene TRBV2 combines with J gene TRBJ2-1; perhaps D is TRBD1 or TRBD2 (5 bases each). This CDR3 is built from 15 residues. Germline V gene sequence: CDR1 SNHLY, CDR2 FYNNEI. The V end was cut by 4 bases, the J end by 3 bases, with 13 bases between. Full variable domain (outside the CDR3, taken from reference TRBV2 and TRBJ2-1): EPEVTQTPSHQVTQMGQEVILRCVPISNHLYFYWYRQILGQKVEFLVSFYNNEISEKSEIFDDQFSVERPDGSNFTLKIRSTKLEDSAMYFCASSVGTPFYNEQFFGPGTRLTVL.